The T cell receptor beta chain under discussion was sequenced for a study of blood T cells in healthy people across ages. The second PCR ran about 6 to 11 cycles with a sample-barcoded 5' primer and J-beta primers. Every individual sample yielded 2.5 million or more paired-end reads (each containing CDR3). TCRdb called the 5' RACE reads again in MiXCR, with one record for every CDR3 protein. The sample has 1.5 million to 2 million distinct CDR3 sequences; roughly 49% are singletons. Trimming shortened V by 8 bases and J by 2 bases, and 15 bases separated the two germline ends. CDR1 MNHEY and CDR2 SMNVEV come from the germline V gene (reference sequence). The CDR3 is 14 amino acids. The study's findings and limits: Age brought a roughly linear fall in TCR beta diversity measured per million T cells. In long-lived donors, naive CD4+ cell counts and diversity exceeded those of aged donors.

Researchers report isolating at least 6.5 million PBMCs per sample. Concerning this clonotype: The antigen remains undetermined.

The sequence was obtained from a woman in her 40s in good health. The rearrangement joins TRBV27 to TRBJ1-2, with D maybe TRBD1 (5 bases). The sample was blood. CDR3 residues: CASGALGGNYGYTF. In nucleotides, the CDR3 is TGTGCCAGCGGGGCCTTGGGTGGGAACTATGGCTACACCTTC.